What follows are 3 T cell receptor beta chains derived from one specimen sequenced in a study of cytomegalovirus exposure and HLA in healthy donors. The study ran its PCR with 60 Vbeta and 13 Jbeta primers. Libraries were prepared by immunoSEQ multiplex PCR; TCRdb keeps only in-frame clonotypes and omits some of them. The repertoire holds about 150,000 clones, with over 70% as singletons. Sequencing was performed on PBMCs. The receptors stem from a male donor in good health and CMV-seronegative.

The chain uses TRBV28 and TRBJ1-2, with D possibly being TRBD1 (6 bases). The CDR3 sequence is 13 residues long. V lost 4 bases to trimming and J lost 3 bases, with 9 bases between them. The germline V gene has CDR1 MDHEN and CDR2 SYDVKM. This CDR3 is CASSSTGHYGYTF. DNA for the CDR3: TGTGCCAGCAGTTCGACAGGACACTATGGCTACACCTTC.

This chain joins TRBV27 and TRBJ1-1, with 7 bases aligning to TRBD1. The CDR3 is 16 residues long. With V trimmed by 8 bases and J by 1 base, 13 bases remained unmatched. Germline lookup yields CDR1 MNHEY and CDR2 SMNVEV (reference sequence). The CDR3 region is CASAILGTARNTEAFF. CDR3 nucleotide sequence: TGTGCCAGCGCCATACTAGGGACAGCCAGGAACACTGAAGCTTTCTTT.

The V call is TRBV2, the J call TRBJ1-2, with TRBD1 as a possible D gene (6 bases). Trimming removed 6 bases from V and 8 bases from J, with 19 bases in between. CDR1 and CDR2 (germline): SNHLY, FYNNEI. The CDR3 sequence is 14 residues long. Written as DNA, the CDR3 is TGTGCCAGCAGAGGGGGGGGGCCATGGGGAGGCTACACCTTC. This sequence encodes CASRGGGPWGGYTF. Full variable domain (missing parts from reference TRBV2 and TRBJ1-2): EPEVTQTPSHQVTQMGQEVILRCVPISNHLYFYWYRQILGQKVEFLVSFYNNEISEKSEIFDDQFSVERPDGSNFTLKIRSTKLEDSAMYFCASRGGGPWGGYTFGSGTRLTVV.